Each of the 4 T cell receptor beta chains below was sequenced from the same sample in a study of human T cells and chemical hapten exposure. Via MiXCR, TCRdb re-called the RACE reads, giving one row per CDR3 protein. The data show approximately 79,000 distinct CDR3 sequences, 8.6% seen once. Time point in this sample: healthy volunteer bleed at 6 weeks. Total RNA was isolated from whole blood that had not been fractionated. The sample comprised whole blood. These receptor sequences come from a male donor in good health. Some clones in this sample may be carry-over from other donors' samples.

CDR3 in DNA: TGTGCCAGCAGCCAAGGAACACATGGGTCTGGAAACACCATATATTTT. This codes for CASSQGTHGSGNTIYF. V and J are TRBV7-8 and TRBJ1-3; D gene uncertain. Trimming stripped 5 bases from V and 1 base from J, with 15 bases between. In germline, CDR1 is SGHVS, CDR2 FQNEAQ. The CDR3 loop spans 16 amino acids. Combining the CDR3 with reference TRBV7-8 and TRBJ1-3 gives the whole variable domain GAGVSQSPRYKVAKRGQDVALRCDPISGHVSLFWYQQALGQGPEFLTYFQNEAQLDKSGLPSDRFFAERPEGSVSTLKIQRTQQEDSAVYLCASSQGTHGSGNTIYFGEGSWLTVV.

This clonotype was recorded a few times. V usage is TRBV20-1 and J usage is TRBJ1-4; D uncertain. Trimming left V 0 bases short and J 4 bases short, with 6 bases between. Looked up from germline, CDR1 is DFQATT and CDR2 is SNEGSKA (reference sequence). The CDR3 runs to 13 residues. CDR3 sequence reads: CSAREVNNEKLFF. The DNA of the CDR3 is TGCAGTGCTAGAGAGGTTAATAATGAAAAACTGTTTTTT.

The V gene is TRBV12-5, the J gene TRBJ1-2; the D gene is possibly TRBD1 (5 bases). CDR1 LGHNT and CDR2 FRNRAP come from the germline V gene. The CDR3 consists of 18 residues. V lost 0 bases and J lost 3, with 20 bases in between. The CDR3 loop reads CASGLVAPAGRFDYGYTF. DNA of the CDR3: TGTGCTAGTGGTTTGGTGGCCCCGGCAGGGCGATTCGACTATGGCTACACCTTC. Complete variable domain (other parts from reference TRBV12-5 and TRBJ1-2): DARVTQTPRHKVTEMGQEVTMRCQPILGHNTVFWYRQTMMQGLELLAYFRNRAPLDDSGMPKDRFSAEMPDATLATLKIQPSEPRDSAVYFCASGLVAPAGRFDYGYTFGSGTRLTVV.

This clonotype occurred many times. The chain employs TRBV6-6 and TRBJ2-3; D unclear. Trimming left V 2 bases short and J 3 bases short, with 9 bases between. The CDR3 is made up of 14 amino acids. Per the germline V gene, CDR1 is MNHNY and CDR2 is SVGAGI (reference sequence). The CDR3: CASSYGVGTDTQYF. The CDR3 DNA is TGTGCCAGCAGTTACGGGGTAGGGACAGATACGCAGTATTTT.